These 3 T cell receptor beta chains were all obtained from the same sample, sequenced in a study of blood T cells in healthy people across ages. A sample-barcoded 5' primer and a J-beta primer mix were used in a second PCR of roughly 6 to 11 cycles. MiXCR, run by TCRdb on the 5' RACE reads, gives a single entry per CDR3 protein. The sample yields hundreds of thousands of distinct CDR3 sequences, 20% to 25% seen once. Specimen: blood. The receptors here all came from a man aged 65-85 years in good health.

This clonotype was seen only a few times. The chain employs TRBV29-1 and TRBJ2-2; 12 nucleotides align to TRBD2. V lost 4 bases and J lost 2; bases outside the gene matches: 5. From germline, CDR1 is SQVTM and CDR2 ANQGSEA. This CDR3 spans 16 amino acids. Here the CDR3 reads CSVAGLAGFNTGELFF. As DNA, the CDR3 is TGCAGCGTTGCTGGACTAGCGGGATTTAACACCGGGGAGCTGTTTTTT.

The CDR3 is CASSLASLTGWNEQFF. CDR3 DNA: TGCGCCAGCAGCTTGGCCTCTCTGACAGGGTGGAATGAGCAGTTCTTC. The chain is built from TRBV5-1 and TRBJ2-1, with 7 positions matching TRBD1. V lost 0 bases and J lost 7; bases outside the gene matches: 10. The CDR3 consists of 16 residues. The germline V gene has CDR1 SGHRS and CDR2 YFSETQ.

For the CDR3, the DNA is TGTGCCAGCAGCTTAACCCAGGGAGGGAATGGCTACACCTTC. It is translated as CASSLTQGGNGYTF. This chain links TRBV7-9 with TRBJ1-2, with D maybe TRBD1 (5 bases). V lost 2 bases, J lost 6 bases, and 13 bases lay in between. The CDR3 consists of 14 residues. Germline CDR1 is SEHNR and CDR2 is FQNEAQ (reference sequence).